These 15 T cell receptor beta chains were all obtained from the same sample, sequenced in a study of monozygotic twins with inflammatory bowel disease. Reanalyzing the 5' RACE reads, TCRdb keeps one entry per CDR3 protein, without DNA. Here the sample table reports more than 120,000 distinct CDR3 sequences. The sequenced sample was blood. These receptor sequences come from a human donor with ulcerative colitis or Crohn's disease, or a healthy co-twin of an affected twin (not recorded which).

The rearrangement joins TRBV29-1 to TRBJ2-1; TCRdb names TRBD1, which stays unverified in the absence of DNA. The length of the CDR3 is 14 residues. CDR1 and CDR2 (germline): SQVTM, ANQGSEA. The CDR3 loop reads CSAELGGGAGEQFF.

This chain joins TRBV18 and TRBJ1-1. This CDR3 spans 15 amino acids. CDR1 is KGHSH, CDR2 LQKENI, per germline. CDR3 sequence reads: CASSLGLGSSTEAFF.

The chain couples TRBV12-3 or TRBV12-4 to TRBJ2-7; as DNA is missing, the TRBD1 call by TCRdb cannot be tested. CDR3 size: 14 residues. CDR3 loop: CASSSETVSYEQYF.

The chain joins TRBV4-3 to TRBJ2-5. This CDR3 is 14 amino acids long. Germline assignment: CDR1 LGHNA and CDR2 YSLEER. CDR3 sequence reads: CASSQAALGETQYF.

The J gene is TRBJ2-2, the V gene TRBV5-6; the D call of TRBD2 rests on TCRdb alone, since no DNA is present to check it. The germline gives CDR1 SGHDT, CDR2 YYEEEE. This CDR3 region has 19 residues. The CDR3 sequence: CASSPRMGLAGSRTGELFF.

CDR3 sequence: CASSLGGNQPQYF. V and J are TRBV7-6 and TRBJ1-5. The CDR3 has 13 amino acids. From germline, CDR1 is SGHVS and CDR2 FNYEAQ.

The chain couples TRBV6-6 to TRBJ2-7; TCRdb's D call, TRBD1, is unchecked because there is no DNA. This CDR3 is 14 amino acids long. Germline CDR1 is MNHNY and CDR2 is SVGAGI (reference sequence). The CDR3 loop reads CASSAGTGGDEQYF.

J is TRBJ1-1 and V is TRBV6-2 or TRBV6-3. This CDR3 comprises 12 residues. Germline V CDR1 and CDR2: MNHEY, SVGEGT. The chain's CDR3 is CASSYRAGEAFF.

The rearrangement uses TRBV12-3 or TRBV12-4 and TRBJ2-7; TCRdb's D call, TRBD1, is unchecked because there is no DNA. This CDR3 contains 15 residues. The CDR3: CASRGRGQRFYEQYF.

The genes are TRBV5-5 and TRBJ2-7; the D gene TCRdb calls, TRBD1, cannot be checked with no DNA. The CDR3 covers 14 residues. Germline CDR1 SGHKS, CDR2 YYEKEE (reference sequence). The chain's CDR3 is CASSLLLIQGEQYF. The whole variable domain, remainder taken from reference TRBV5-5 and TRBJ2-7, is DAGVTQSPTHLIKTRGQQVTLRCSPISGHKSVSWYQQVLGQGPQFIFQYYEKEERGRGNFPDRFSARQFPNYSSELNVNALLLGDSALYLCASSLLLIQGEQYFGPGTRLTVT.

The CDR3 loop is CASSLDWTTYNEQFF. V usage is TRBV7-2 and J usage is TRBJ2-1. The CDR3 runs to 15 residues. CDR1 and CDR2 (germline): SGHTA, FQGNSA.

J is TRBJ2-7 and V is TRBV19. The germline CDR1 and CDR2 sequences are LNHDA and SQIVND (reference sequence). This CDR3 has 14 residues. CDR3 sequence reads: CASSRPGSYYEQYF. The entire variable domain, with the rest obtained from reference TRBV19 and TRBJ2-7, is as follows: DGGITQSPKYLFRKEGQNVTLSCEQNLNHDAMYWYRQDPGQGLRLIYYSQIVNDFQKGDIAEGYSVSREKKESFPLTVTSAQKNPTAFYLCASSRPGSYYEQYFGPGTRLTVT.

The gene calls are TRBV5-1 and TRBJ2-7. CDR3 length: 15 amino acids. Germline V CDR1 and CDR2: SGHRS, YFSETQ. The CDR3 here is CASSSGQVWSYEQYF.

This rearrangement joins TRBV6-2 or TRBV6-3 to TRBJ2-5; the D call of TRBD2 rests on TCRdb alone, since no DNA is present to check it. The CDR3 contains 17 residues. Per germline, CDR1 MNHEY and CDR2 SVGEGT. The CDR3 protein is CASSFGGLAAFGETQYF.

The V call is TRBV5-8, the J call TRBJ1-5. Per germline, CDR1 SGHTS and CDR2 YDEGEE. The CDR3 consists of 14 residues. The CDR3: CASSLVSDGQPQHF. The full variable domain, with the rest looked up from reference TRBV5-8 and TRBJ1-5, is EAGVTQSPTHLIKTRGQQATLRCSPISGHTSVYWYQQALGLGLQFLLWYDEGEERNRGNFPPRFSGRQFPNYSSELNVNALELEDSALYLCASSLVSDGQPQHFGDGTRLSIL.